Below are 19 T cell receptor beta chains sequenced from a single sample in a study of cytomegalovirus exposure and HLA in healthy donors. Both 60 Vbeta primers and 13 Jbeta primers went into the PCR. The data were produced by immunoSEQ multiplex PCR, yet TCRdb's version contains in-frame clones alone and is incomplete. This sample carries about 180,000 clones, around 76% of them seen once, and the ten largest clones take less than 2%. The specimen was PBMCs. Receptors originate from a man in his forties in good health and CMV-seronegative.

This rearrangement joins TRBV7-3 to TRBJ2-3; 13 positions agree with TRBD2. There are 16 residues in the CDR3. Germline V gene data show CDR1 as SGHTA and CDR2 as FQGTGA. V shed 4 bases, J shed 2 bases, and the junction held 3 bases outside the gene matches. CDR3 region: CASSSGLAGTTDTQYF. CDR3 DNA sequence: TGTGCCAGCAGCTCGGGACTAGCGGGGACCACAGATACGCAGTATTTT.

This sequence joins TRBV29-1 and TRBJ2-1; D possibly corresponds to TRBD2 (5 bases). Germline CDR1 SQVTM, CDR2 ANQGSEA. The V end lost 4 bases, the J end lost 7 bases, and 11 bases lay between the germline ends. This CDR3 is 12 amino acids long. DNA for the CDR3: TGCAGCGTTGTGCGGAGCGGAAATGAGCAGTTCTTC. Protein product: CSVVRSGNEQFF.

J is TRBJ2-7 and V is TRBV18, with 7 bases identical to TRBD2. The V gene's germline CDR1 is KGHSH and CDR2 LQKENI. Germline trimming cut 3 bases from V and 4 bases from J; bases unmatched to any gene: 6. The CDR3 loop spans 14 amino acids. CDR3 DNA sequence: TGTGCCAGCTCACCGGGCGGGGGAAGTTACGAGCAGTACTTC. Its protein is CASSPGGGSYEQYF.

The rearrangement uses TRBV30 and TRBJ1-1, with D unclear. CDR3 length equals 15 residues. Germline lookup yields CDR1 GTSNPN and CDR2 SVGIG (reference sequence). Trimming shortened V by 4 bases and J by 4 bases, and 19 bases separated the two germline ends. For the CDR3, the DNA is TGTGCCTGGACTCTAAGCGGGTCGGGCAGCACTGAAGCTTTCTTT. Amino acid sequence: CAWTLSGSGSTEAFF. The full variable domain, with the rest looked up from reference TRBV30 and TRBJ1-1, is SQTIHQWPATLVQPVGSPLSLECTVEGTSNPNLYWYRQAAGRGLQLLFYSVGIGQISSEVPQNLSASRPQDRQFILSSKKLLLSDSGFYLCAWTLSGSGSTEAFFGQGTRLTVV.

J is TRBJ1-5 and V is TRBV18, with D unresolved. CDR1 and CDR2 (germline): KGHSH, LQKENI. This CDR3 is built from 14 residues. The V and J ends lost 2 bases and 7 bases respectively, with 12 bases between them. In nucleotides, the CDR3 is TGTGCCAGCTCACCAGGGAGGGAAAGACAGCCCCAGCATTTT. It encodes CASSPGRERQPQHF.

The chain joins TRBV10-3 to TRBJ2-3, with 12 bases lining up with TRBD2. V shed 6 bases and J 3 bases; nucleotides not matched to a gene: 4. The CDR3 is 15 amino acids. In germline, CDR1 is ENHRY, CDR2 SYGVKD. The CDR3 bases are TGTGCCATCAGGTGGACTAGCGGGGTAACAGATACGCAGTATTTT. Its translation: CAIRWTSGVTDTQYF.

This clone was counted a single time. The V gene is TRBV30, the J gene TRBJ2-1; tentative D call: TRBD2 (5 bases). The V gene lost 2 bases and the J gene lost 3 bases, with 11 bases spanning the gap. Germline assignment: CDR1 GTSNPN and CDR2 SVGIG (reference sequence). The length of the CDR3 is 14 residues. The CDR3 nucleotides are TGTGCCTGGAGTATCCGGGGATACTACAATGAGCAGTTCTTC. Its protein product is CAWSIRGYYNEQFF.

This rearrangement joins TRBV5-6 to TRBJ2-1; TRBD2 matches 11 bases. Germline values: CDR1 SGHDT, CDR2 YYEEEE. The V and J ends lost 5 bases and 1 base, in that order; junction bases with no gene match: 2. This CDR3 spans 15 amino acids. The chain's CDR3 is CASRRLAGSYNEQFF. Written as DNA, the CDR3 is TGTGCCAGCAGAAGACTAGCGGGGTCCTACAATGAGCAGTTCTTC.

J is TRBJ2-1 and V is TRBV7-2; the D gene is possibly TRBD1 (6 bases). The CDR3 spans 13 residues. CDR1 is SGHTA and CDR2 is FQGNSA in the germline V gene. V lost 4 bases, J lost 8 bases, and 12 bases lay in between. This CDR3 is CASSWGPFYEQFF. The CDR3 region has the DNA TGTGCCAGCAGCTGGGGGCCCTTCTATGAGCAGTTCTTC.

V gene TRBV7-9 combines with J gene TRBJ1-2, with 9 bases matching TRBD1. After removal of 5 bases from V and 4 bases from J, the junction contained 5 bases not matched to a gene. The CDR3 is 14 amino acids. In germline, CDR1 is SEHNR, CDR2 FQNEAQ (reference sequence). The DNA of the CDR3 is TGTGCCAGCAGCGTACAGGGGGCTAGCTATGGCTACACCTTC. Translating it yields CASSVQGASYGYTF.

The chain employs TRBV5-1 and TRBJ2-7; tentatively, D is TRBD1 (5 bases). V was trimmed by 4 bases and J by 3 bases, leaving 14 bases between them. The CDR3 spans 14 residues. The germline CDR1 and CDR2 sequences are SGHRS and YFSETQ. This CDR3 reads CASSHDGTGYEQYF. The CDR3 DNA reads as TGCGCCAGCAGCCATGACGGAACAGGCTACGAGCAGTACTTC.

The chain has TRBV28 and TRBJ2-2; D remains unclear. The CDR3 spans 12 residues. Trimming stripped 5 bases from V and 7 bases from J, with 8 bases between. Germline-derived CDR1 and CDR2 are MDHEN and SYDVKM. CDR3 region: CASSPLGGELFF. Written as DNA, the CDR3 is TGTGCCAGCAGTCCCCTCGGCGGGGAGCTGTTTTTT.

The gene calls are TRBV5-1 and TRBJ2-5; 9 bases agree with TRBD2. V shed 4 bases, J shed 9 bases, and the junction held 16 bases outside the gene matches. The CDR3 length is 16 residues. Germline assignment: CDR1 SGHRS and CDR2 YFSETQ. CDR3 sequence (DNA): TGCGCCAGCAGCGGTCTGGGGACTAGCAGGGGAAAGGCCCAGTACTTC. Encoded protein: CASSGLGTSRGKAQYF.

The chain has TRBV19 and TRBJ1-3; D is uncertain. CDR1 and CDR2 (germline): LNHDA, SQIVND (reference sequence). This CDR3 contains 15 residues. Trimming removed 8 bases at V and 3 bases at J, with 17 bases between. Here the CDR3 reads CASLTGGRFGNTIYF. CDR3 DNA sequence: TGTGCCAGTCTCACCGGCGGTCGTTTTGGAAACACCATATATTTT.

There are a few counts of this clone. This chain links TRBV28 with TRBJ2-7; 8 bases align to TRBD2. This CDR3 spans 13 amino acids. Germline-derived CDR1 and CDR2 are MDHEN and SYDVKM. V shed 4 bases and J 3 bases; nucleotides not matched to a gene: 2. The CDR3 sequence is CASSSAGVYEQYF. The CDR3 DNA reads TGTGCCAGCAGTTCAGCGGGAGTCTACGAGCAGTACTTC.

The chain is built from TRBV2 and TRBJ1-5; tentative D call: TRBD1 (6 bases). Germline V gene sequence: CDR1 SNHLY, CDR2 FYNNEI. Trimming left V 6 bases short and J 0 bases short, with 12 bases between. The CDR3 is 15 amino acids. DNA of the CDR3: TGTGCCAGCAGCGTACAGGGTCGTAGCAATCAGCCCCAGCATTTT. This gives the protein CASSVQGRSNQPQHF.

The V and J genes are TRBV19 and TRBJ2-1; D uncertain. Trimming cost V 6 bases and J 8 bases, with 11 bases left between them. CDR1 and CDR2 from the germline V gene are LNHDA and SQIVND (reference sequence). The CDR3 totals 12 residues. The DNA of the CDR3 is TGTGCCAGTAGCGAGCCCAACTATGAGCAGTTCTTC. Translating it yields CASSEPNYEQFF.

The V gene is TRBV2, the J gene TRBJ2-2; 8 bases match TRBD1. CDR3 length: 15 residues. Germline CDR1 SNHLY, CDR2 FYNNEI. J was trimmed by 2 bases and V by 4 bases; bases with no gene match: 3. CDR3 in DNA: TGTGCCAGCAGTGTGCAGGGGGCAAACACCGGGGAGCTGTTTTTT. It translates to CASSVQGANTGELFF.

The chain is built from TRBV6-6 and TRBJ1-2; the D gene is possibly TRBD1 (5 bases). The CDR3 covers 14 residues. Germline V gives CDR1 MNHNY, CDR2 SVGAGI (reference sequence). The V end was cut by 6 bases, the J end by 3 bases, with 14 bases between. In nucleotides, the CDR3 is TGTGCCAGCAGAATCACAACAGGATACTATGGCTACACCTTC. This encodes CASRITTGYYGYTF.